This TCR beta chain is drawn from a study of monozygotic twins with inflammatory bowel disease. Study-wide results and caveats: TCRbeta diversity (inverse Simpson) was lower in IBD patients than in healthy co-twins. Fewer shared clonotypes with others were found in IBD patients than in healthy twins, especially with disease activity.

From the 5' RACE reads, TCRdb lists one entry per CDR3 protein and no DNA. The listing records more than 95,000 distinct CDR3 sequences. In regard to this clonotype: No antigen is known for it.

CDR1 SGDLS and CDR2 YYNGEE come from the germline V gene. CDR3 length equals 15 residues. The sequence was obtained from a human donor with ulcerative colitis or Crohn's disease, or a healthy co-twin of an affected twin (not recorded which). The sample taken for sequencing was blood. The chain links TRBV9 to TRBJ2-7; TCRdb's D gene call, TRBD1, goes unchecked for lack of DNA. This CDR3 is CASSVTGTGSYEQYF. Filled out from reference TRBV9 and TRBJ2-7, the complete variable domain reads DSGVTQTPKHLITATGQRVTLRCSPRSGDLSVYWYQQSLDQGLQFLIQYYNGEERAKGNILERFSAQQFPDLHSELNLSSLELGDSALYFCASSVTGTGSYEQYFGPGTRLTVT.